These 14 T cell receptor beta chains came from one sample sequenced in a study of CD8+ T cells in alopecia areata (dated by TCRdb to the late 2010s). The time point label on this specimen signifies: roughly 24 weeks on oral tofacitinib. Interpreted using the paper, the treatment or condition label stands for: oral pan-JAK inhibitor, 5-10 mg twice daily. The library was made by the immunoSEQ multiplex PCR assay. RNA was extracted from all samples and reverse transcribed into cDNA, which served as template for TCR sequencing. TCRdb re-hosts the immuneACCESS table, in-frame sequences only. Its copies lack some clones; in the studies checked, an unresolved V gene accounts for under half of them, and the cause for the rest is not known. This sample has around 180,000 clones in its table, and less than 65% of those were observed once. The top ten constitute approximately 1% of the sample. The sample was CD4+ T cells sorted from blood, taken at week 24, from a patient treated with tofacitinib. These receptors were obtained from a human donor with alopecia areata.

The rearrangement links TRBV15 to TRBJ1-2; D unclear. From germline, CDR1 is LNHNV and CDR2 YYDKDF (reference sequence). Trimming cost V 0 bases and J 4 bases, with 9 bases left between them. The CDR3 has 14 residues. The CDR3 nucleotides read TGTGCCACCAGCAGAGATCTAACAGCCTATGGCTACACCTTC. Its protein product is CATSRDLTAYGYTF. Variable domain in full (rest from reference TRBV15 and TRBJ1-2): DAMVIQNPRYQVTQFGKPVTLSCSQTLNHNVMYWYQQKSSQAPKLLFHYYDKDFNNEADTPDNFQSRRPNTSFCFLDIRSPGLGDTAMYLCATSRDLTAYGYTFGSGTRLTVV.

The V and J genes are TRBV9 and TRBJ2-2; 10 positions agree with TRBD1. This CDR3 region has 16 residues. After removal of 0 bases from V and 2 bases from J, the junction contained 1 base not matched to a gene. The germline CDR1 and CDR2 sequences are SGDLS and YYNGEE. CDR3 coding DNA: TGTGCCAGCAGCGTAGGACAGGGGGCAAACACCGGGGAGCTGTTTTTT. Translation: CASSVGQGANTGELFF.

This chain links TRBV30 with TRBJ1-4; no clear D gene. This CDR3 has 12 amino acids. Germline loops: CDR1 GTSNPN, CDR2 SVGIG (reference sequence). V gave up 5 bases and J gave up 8 bases, with 12 bases separating them. The CDR3 region has the DNA TGTGCCTGGGGCTATGTGGTGGAAAAACTGTTTTTT. It codes for CAWGYVVEKLFF.

This clone was picked up a small number of times. The chain is built from TRBV15 and TRBJ2-5; the D call may be TRBD1 or TRBD2 (6 bases each). The CDR3 is 16 amino acids. The V end was cut by 1 base, the J end by 3 bases, with 15 bases between. Germline CDR1 reads LNHNV; CDR2 reads YYDKDF (reference sequence). The CDR3 sequence is CATSRGGGAGEETQYF. The CDR3 DNA follows: TGTGCCACCAGCAGAGGAGGAGGGGCAGGGGAAGAGACCCAGTACTTC.

The rearrangement links TRBV29-1 to TRBJ2-3, with TRBD2 identical over 14 bases. The V and J ends lost 7 bases and 1 base, in that order; junction bases with no gene match: 10. This CDR3 has 17 amino acids. Germline V gives CDR1 SQVTM, CDR2 ANQGSEA. The CDR3 loop reads CSGEGTSGGHRTDTQYF. The CDR3, as DNA: TGCAGCGGGGAGGGGACTAGCGGGGGTCATCGCACAGATACGCAGTATTTT.

The chain has TRBV5-1 and TRBJ2-2; D uncertain. V was clipped by 3 bases and J by 3 bases, with 6 bases between them. Germline CDR1 and CDR2: SGHRS and YFSETQ. The CDR3 covers 13 residues. The CDR3: CASSSPDTGELFF. CDR3 DNA sequence: TGCGCCAGCAGCTCCCCGGACACCGGGGAGCTGTTTTTT.

The sample holds a few counts of this clone. The rearrangement uses TRBV28 and TRBJ1-5; perhaps TRBD1 as D (6 bases). V lost 3 bases to trimming and J lost 3 bases, with 12 bases between them. The CDR3 consists of 15 residues. CDR1 is MDHEN and CDR2 is SYDVKM in the germline V gene. CDR3 bases: TGTGCCAGCAGTTTCCCAGGGGCGGACAATCAGCCCCAGCATTTT. It is translated as CASSFPGADNQPQHF.

This clone was counted once. This chain joins TRBV9 and TRBJ1-1; D remains ambiguous. Germline V lookup: CDR1 SGDLS, CDR2 YYNGEE. V was trimmed by 0 bases and J by 1 base, leaving 7 bases between them. This CDR3 comprises 14 residues. CDR3 in amino acids: CASSVEGKNTEAFF. CDR3 bases: TGTGCCAGCAGCGTAGAGGGAAAGAACACTGAAGCTTTCTTT. Supplemented by reference TRBV9 and TRBJ1-1, the full variable domain reads DSGVTQTPKHLITATGQRVTLRCSPRSGDLSVYWYQQSLDQGLQFLIQYYNGEERAKGNILERFSAQQFPDLHSELNLSSLELGDSALYFCASSVEGKNTEAFFGQGTRLTVV.

The chain joins TRBV30 to TRBJ2-1; D is perhaps TRBD2 (5 bases). V gave up 4 bases and J gave up 6 bases, with 13 bases separating them. CDR3 size: 13 residues. Looked up from germline, CDR1 is GTSNPN and CDR2 is SVGIG (reference sequence). The CDR3 nucleotides read TGTGCCTGGACGCCCGGGGAGTCCAATGAGCAGTTCTTC. Translated: CAWTPGESNEQFF.

In this sample, this clone turned up a few times. This chain connects TRBV10-3 to TRBJ2-7; TRBD1 matches at 10 bases. The CDR3 contains 16 residues. In germline, CDR1 is ENHRY, CDR2 SYGVKD. V shed 1 base and J 4 bases; nucleotides not matched to a gene: 7. DNA of the CDR3: TGTGCCATCAGTGAGTGGGGACGGGACAGGGGTTACGAGCAGTACTTC. This translates into CAISEWGRDRGYEQYF.

V gene TRBV5-1 combines with J gene TRBJ2-5; tentatively, D is TRBD1 (6 bases). The CDR3 loop spans 13 amino acids. Germline-derived CDR1 and CDR2 are SGHRS and YFSETQ. The V end lost 7 bases, the J end lost 1 base, and 11 bases lay between the germline ends. The CDR3 DNA sequence: TGCGCCAGCGCACTGGACAGCCAAGAGACCCAGTACTTC. Translated: CASALDSQETQYF. Filled out from reference TRBV5-1 and TRBJ2-5, the complete variable domain reads KAGVTQTPRYLIKTRGQQVTLSCSPISGHRSVSWYQQTPGQGLQFLFEYFSETQRNKGNFPGRFSGRQFSNSRSEMNVSTLELGDSALYLCASALDSQETQYFGPGTRLLVL.

This clone was observed a few times. CDR3 residues: CASRNLGFSGGATDTQYF. The CDR3 DNA sequence: TGTGCCAGCAGAAATCTTGGATTTAGCGGGGGGGCCACAGATACGCAGTATTTT. The chain recombines TRBV27 with TRBJ2-3, with 11 bases that match TRBD2. CDR1 is MNHEY, CDR2 SMNVEV, per germline (reference sequence). This CDR3 has 18 residues. V trimming: 6 bases; J trimming: 2 bases; junction bases outside the gene matches: 13.

There are a few counts of this clone. The chain has TRBV2 and TRBJ1-1; TRBD1 agrees at 7 bases. Trimming took 6 bases from V and 10 from J; bases not matched to a gene: 8. Germline CDR1 SNHLY, CDR2 FYNNEI. The length of the CDR3 is 12 residues. The CDR3 spells CASSPTGEGAFF. The CDR3 DNA follows: TGTGCCAGCAGCCCAACAGGGGAGGGAGCTTTCTTT. Based on the CDR3 plus reference TRBV2 and TRBJ1-1, the full variable domain is EPEVTQTPSHQVTQMGQEVILRCVPISNHLYFYWYRQILGQKVEFLVSFYNNEISEKSEIFDDQFSVERPDGSNFTLKIRSTKLEDSAMYFCASSPTGEGAFFGQGTRLTVV.

In its sample, this clone was seen many times. The chain recombines TRBV30 with TRBJ1-2; perhaps TRBD1 as D (5 bases). Germline assignment: CDR1 GTSNPN and CDR2 SVGIG (reference sequence). The CDR3 covers 13 residues. V lost 1 base and J lost 3, with 9 bases in between. The CDR3 DNA reads TGTGCCTGGAGTGAAGGGGTTTACTATGGCTACACCTTC. It specifies CAWSEGVYYGYTF.